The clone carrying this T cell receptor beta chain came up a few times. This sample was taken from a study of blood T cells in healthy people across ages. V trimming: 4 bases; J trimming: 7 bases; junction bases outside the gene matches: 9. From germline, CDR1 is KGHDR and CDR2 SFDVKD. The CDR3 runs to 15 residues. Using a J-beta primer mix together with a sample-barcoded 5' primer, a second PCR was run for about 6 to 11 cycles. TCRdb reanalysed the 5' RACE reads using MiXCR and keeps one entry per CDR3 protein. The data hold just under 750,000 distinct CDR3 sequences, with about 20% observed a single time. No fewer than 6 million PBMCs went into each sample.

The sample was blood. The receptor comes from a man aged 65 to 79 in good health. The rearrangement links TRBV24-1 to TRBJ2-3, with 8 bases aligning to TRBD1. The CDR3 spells CATSERRTGRYTQYF. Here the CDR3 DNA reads TGTGCCACCAGTGAGAGACGGACAGGGAGGTATACGCAGTATTTT.